This TCR beta chain originates from a study of shared clonotypes between healthy human individuals. Naive CD8 cells were CD45RO-negative, positively selected for CCR7, excluding terminally differentiated effector memory CD45RA+ cells. The CDR3 is made up of 12 amino acids. Germline V CDR1 and CDR2: MNHNS, SASEGT. V was pared by 6 bases and J by 5 bases, with 10 bases between. Libraries were prepared by immunoSEQ multiplex PCR; TCRdb keeps only in-frame clonotypes and omits some of them. In the table there are more than 2 million clones, 80% to 95% of which are singletons. Sequencing input: naive CD8+ T cells from PBMCs. The clonotype comes from a man aged 18 to 29 in good health. Some clones in this sample may be carry-over from other donors' samples. V usage is TRBV6-1 and J usage is TRBJ1-2; D call uncertain. CDR3 coding DNA: TGTGCCAGCAGGTCGGTTCCTTATGGCTACACCTTC. Its translation: CASRSVPYGYTF.